The 8 T cell receptor beta chains reported below all come from one sample, sequenced in a study of blood T cell repertoires in COVID-19. The method was immunoSEQ multiplex PCR; TCRdb's version includes in-frame clones alone and lacks a portion of them. The table lists 130,000 to 150,000 clones, around 80% of them singletons. The sample was peripheral blood. The receptor set was obtained from a human donor in a cohort sampled during active COVID-19.

This sequence joins TRBV30 and TRBJ1-2, with 7 bases aligning to TRBD1. Germline V gene data show CDR1 as GTSNPN and CDR2 as SVGIG (reference sequence). V lost 4 bases, J lost 3 bases, and 8 bases stayed unmatched. The CDR3 has 14 residues. The CDR3 region has the DNA TGTGCCTGGACCGGGACAGTCGCCGACTATGGCTACACCTTC. Translation: CAWTGTVADYGYTF. The full variable domain, with the rest looked up from reference TRBV30 and TRBJ1-2, is SQTIHQWPATLVQPVGSPLSLECTVEGTSNPNLYWYRQAAGRGLQLLFYSVGIGQISSEVPQNLSASRPQDRQFILSSKKLLLSDSGFYLCAWTGTVADYGYTFGSGTRLTVV.

V usage is TRBV5-4 and J usage is TRBJ1-3; D gene uncertain. Trimming took 0 bases from V and 3 from J, leaving 10 bases between them. This CDR3 contains 15 residues. Germline CDR1 SGHNT, CDR2 YYREEE (reference sequence). The CDR3 spells CASSLDFAGGNTIYF. CDR3 coding DNA: TGTGCCAGCAGCTTGGATTTTGCAGGTGGAAACACCATATATTTT.

The gene calls are TRBV5-1 and TRBJ1-1, with 11 bases aligning to TRBD1. Germline lookup yields CDR1 SGHRS and CDR2 YFSETQ. Trimming removed 0 bases from V and 4 bases from J; junction bases left unmatched: 5. The length of the CDR3 is 16 residues. Here the CDR3 reads CASSLAGGTGGTEAFF. CDR3 DNA: TGCGCCAGCAGCTTGGCCGGGGGGACAGGGGGCACTGAAGCTTTCTTT. Variable domain in full (rest from reference TRBV5-1 and TRBJ1-1): KAGVTQTPRYLIKTRGQQVTLSCSPISGHRSVSWYQQTPGQGLQFLFEYFSETQRNKGNFPGRFSGRQFSNSRSEMNVSTLELGDSALYLCASSLAGGTGGTEAFFGQGTRLTVV.

This chain uses TRBV7-2 with TRBJ1-3; possible D gene TRBD1, 6 bases. V was trimmed by 0 bases and J by 4 bases, leaving 7 bases between them. Germline values: CDR1 SGHTA, CDR2 FQGNSA. The CDR3 spans 14 residues. CDR3 loop: CASSLAGAGNTIYF. Here the CDR3 DNA reads TGTGCCAGCAGCTTAGCGGGGGCAGGAAACACCATATATTTT.

This clone appeared once. V is TRBV5-1 and J is TRBJ1-5; 8 bases fit TRBD1. V lost 4 bases to trimming and J lost 2 bases; unmatched junction nucleotides: 5. The CDR3 length is 15 residues. Germline CDR1 and CDR2: SGHRS and YFSETQ. CDR3 sequence (DNA): TGCGCCAGCAGCCGGACAGGGACGGGCAATCAGCCCCAGCATTTT. Protein product: CASSRTGTGNQPQHF.

The chain links TRBV5-4 to TRBJ2-5, with 13 positions matching TRBD2. V lost 2 bases, J lost 5 bases, and 12 bases stayed unmatched. Germline CDR1 reads SGHNT; CDR2 reads YYREEE (reference sequence). CDR3 length: 18 amino acids. The CDR3 sequence: CASSFGTSGALTQETQYF. The CDR3 DNA follows: TGTGCCAGCAGCTTCGGGACTAGCGGGGCCCTAACTCAGGAGACCCAGTACTTC. Supplemented by reference TRBV5-4 and TRBJ2-5, the full variable domain reads ETGVTQSPTHLIKTRGQQVTLRCSSQSGHNTVSWYQQALGQGPQFIFQYYREEENGRGNFPPRFSGLQFPNYSSELNVNALELDDSALYLCASSFGTSGALTQETQYFGPGTRLLVL.

The rearrangement uses TRBV7-2 and TRBJ2-7; 11 bases line up with TRBD1. The V gene end was trimmed by 1 base and the J gene end by 2 bases; junction bases not matched to a gene: 4. The CDR3 is made up of 16 amino acids. From germline, CDR1 is SGHTA and CDR2 FQGNSA. CDR3 sequence: CASSLVGQGATYEQYF. CDR3 nucleotide sequence: TGTGCCAGCAGCTTAGTAGGACAGGGGGCCACCTACGAGCAGTACTTC.

The V and J genes are TRBV9 and TRBJ2-3; a possible D gene is TRBD1 (6 bases). The CDR3 extends over 15 amino acids. Germline CDR1 is SGDLS and CDR2 is YYNGEE. V shed 10 bases and J shed 6 bases, with 24 bases lying between them. The CDR3 protein is CAAILRDNQLDTQYF. In nucleotides, the CDR3 is TGTGCCGCGATTCTCCGGGACAACCAATTGGATACGCAGTATTTT.